This T cell receptor beta chain emerged from a study of cytomegalovirus exposure and HLA in healthy donors. Study-wide points: For presence/absence analyses, sequencing depth was assumed to be roughly uniform across donors. A later analysis by the authors found several of the most significant clusters apparently linked to common viral pathogens. Follow-up analysis later connected one missense variant in DCLRE1C with trimming of TCR beta V- and J-genes.

The CDR3 has 14 amino acids. V lost 6 bases and J lost 6; bases outside the gene matches: 3. Germline CDR1 reads SNHLY; CDR2 reads FYNNEI. Primers for the PCR totalled 60 Vbeta and 13 Jbeta. Clones were sequenced by immunoSEQ multiplex PCR, and TCRdb holds only the in-frame ones, with some missing. The data hold approximately 130,000 clones, with around 83% observed a single time. A remark on this clone: Antigen unknown.

The specimen sequenced was PBMCs. The rearrangement joins TRBV2 to TRBJ1-4; 11 positions agree with TRBD1. This TCR derives from a girl aged 2 to 9 in good health and CMV-seronegative. The CDR3 DNA is TGTGCCAGCAGGGCGGACAGGGGGCATGAAAAACTGTTTTTT. It translates to CASRADRGHEKLFF.